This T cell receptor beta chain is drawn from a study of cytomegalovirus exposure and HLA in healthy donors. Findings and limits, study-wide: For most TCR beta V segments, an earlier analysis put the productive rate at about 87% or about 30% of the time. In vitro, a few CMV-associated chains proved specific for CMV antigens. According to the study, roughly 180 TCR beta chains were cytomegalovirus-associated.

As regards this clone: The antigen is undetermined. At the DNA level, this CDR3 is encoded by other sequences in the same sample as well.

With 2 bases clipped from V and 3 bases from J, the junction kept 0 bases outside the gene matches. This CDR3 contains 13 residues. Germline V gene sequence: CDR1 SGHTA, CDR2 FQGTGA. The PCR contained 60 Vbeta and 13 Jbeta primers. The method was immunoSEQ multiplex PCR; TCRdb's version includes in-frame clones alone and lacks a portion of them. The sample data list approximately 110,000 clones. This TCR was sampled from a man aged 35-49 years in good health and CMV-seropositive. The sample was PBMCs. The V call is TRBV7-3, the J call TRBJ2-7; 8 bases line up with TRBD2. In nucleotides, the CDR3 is TGTGCCAGCAGCTTAGCGGGAGGCTACGAGCAGTACTTC. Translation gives CASSLAGGYEQYF.